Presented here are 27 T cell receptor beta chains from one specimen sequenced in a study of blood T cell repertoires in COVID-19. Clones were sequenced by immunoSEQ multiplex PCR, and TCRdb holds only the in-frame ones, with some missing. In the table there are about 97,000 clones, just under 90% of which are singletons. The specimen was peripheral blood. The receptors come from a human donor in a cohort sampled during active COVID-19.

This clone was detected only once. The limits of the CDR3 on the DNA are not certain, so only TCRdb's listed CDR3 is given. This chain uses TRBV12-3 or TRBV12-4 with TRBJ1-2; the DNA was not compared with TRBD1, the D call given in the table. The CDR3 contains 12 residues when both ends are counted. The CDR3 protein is CASSSSTGGNTF.

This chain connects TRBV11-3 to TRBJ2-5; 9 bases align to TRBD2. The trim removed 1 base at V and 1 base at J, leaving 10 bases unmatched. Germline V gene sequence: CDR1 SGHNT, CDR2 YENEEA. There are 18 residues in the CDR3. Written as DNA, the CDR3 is TGTGCCAGCAGCTTAGTCTCCGCTAGCGGGAACCTCCAAGAGACCCAGTACTTC. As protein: CASSLVSASGNLQETQYF.

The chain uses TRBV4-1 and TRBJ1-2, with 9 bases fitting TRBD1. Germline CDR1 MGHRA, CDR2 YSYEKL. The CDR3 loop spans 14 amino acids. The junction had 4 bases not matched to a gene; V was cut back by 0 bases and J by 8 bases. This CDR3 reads CASSQDYRGQGYTF. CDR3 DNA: TGCGCCAGCAGCCAAGATTACAGGGGGCAAGGCTACACCTTC.

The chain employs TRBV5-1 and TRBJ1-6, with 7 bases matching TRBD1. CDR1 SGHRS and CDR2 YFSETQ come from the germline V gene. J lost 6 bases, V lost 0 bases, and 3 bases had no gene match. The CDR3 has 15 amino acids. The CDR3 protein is CASSLGDRFNSPLHF. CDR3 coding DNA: TGCGCCAGCAGCTTGGGGGACAGATTTAATTCACCCCTCCACTTT. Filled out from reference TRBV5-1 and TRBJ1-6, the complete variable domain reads KAGVTQTPRYLIKTRGQQVTLSCSPISGHRSVSWYQQTPGQGLQFLFEYFSETQRNKGNFPGRFSGRQFSNSRSEMNVSTLELGDSALYLCASSLGDRFNSPLHFGNGTRLTVT.

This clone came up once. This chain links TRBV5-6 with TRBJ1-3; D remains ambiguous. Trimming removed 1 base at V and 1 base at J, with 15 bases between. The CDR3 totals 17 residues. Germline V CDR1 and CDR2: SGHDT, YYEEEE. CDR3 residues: CASSLSSSDKSGNTIYF. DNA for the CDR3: TGTGCCAGCAGCTTGTCCTCGTCCGACAAGTCTGGAAACACCATATATTTT.

This CDR3 reads CASKRQGSINSPLHF. The CDR3, as DNA: TGTGCCAGCAAGAGACAGGGGTCCATTAATTCACCCCTCCACTTT. The rearrangement uses TRBV2 and TRBJ1-6; 8 positions match TRBD1. The CDR3 sequence is 15 residues long. Germline-derived CDR1 and CDR2 are SNHLY and FYNNEI. After removal of 7 bases from V and 6 bases from J, the junction contained 8 bases not matched to a gene. The full variable domain, in which reference TRBV2 and TRBJ1-6 provide the parts outside the CDR3, is EPEVTQTPSHQVTQMGQEVILRCVPISNHLYFYWYRQILGQKVEFLVSFYNNEISEKSEIFDDQFSVERPDGSNFTLKIRSTKLEDSAMYFCASKRQGSINSPLHFGNGTRLTVT.

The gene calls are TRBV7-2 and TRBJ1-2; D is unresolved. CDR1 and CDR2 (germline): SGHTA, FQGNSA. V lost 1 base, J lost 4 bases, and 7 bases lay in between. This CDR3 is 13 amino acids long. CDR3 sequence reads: CASSLGISYGYTF. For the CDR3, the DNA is TGTGCCAGCAGCTTAGGTATCTCCTATGGCTACACCTTC.

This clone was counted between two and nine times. The CDR3 is CASSYRQGETQYF. DNA for the CDR3: TGTGCCAGCAGTTACAGACAGGGAGAGACCCAGTACTTC. The genes are TRBV6-4 and TRBJ2-5; 7 bases agree with TRBD1. This CDR3 is built from 13 residues. Trimming at V came to 5 bases and at J to 4 bases, leaving 4 bases not matched to a gene. Germline values: CDR1 MRHNA, CDR2 SNTAGT.

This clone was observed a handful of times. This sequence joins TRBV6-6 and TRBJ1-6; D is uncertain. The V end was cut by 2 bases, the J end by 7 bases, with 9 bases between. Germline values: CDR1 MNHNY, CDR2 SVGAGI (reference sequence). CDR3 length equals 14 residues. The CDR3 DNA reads TGTGCCAGCAGTTACGCAGAATCGAATTCACCCCTCCACTTT. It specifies CASSYAESNSPLHF.

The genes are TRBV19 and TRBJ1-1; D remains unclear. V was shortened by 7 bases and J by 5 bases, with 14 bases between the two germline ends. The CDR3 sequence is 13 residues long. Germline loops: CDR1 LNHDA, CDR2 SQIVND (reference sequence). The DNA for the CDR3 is TGTGCCAGTACAAAGGTGTGGAGAACTGAAGCTTTCTTT. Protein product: CASTKVWRTEAFF.

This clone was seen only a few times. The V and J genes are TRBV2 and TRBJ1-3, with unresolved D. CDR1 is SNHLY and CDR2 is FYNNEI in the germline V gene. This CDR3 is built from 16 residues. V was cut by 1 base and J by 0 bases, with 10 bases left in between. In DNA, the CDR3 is TGTGCCAGCAGTGAAGGGCGAGGAGTCTCTGGAAACACCATATATTTT. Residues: CASSEGRGVSGNTIYF. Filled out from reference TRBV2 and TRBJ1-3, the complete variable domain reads EPEVTQTPSHQVTQMGQEVILRCVPISNHLYFYWYRQILGQKVEFLVSFYNNEISEKSEIFDDQFSVERPDGSNFTLKIRSTKLEDSAMYFCASSEGRGVSGNTIYFGEGSWLTVV.

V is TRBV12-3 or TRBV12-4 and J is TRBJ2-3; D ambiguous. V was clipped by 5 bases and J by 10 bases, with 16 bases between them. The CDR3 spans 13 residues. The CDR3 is CASSLPDRLAQYF. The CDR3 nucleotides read TGTGCCAGCAGTCTCCCCGACCGCCTAGCGCAGTATTTT.

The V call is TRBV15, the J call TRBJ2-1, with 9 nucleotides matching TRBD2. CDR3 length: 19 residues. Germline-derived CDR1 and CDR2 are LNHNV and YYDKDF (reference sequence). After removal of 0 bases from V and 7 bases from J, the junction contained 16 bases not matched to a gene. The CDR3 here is CATSRDAPSVAGVENEQFF. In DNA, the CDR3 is TGTGCCACCAGCAGAGACGCACCTTCAGTAGCGGGAGTGGAAAATGAGCAGTTCTTC.

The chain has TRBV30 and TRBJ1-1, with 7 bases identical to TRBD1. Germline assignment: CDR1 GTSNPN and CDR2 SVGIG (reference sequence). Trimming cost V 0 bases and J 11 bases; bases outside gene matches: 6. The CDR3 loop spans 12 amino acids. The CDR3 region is CAWSVDRVWAFF. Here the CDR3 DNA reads TGTGCCTGGAGTGTTGACAGGGTGTGGGCTTTCTTT.

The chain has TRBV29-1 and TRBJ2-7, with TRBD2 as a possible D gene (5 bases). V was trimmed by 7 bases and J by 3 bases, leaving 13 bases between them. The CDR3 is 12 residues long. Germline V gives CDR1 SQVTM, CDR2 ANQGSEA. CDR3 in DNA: TGCAGCGGTAGATTCACTAGCTACGAGCAGTACTTC. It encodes CSGRFTSYEQYF.

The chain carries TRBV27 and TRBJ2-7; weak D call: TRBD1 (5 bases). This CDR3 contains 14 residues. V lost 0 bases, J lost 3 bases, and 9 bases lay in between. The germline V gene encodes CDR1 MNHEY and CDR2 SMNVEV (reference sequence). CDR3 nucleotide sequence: TGTGCCAGCAGTTTATCAGGGGCAGGCTACGAGCAGTACTTC. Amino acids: CASSLSGAGYEQYF.

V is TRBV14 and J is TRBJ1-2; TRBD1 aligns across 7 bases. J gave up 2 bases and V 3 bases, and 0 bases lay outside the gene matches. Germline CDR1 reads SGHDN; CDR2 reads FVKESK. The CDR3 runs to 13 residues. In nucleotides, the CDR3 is TGTGCCAGCAGCCAGGGACAGAACTATGGCTACACCTTC. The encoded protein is CASSQGQNYGYTF.

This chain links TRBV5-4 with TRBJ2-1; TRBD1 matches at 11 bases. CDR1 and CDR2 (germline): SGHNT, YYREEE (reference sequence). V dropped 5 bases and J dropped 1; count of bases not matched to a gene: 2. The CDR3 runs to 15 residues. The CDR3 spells CASRGDRGSYNEQFF. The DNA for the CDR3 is TGTGCCAGCAGGGGGGACAGGGGGTCCTACAATGAGCAGTTCTTC.

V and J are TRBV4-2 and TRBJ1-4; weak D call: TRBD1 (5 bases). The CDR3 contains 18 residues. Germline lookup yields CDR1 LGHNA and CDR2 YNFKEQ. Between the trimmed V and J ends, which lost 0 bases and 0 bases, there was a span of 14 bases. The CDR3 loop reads CASSQDHPGTATNEKLFF. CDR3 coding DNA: TGTGCCAGCAGCCAAGATCACCCGGGGACTGCAACTAATGAAAAACTGTTTTTT.

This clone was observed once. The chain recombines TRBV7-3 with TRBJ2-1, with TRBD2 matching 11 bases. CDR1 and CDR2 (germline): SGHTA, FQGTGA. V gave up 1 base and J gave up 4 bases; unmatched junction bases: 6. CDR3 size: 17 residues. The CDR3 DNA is TGTGCCAGCAGCTTAAATAGCGGGAGGGCCGGATACAATGAGCAGTTCTTC. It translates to CASSLNSGRAGYNEQFF.

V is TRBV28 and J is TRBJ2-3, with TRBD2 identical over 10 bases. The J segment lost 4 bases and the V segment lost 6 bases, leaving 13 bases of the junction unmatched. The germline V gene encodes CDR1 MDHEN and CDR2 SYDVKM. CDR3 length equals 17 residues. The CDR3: CASRPNTSGTGADTQYF. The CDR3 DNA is TGTGCCAGCAGACCTAATACTAGCGGGACGGGAGCAGATACGCAGTATTTT.

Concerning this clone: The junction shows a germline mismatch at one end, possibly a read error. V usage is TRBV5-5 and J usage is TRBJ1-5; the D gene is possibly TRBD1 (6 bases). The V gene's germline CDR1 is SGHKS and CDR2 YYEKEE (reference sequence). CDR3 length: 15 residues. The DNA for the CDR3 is TGTGCCAGCAGCTACAGGGTGACGAGCAATCAGCCCCTGCTTTTT. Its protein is CASSYRVTSNQPLLF.

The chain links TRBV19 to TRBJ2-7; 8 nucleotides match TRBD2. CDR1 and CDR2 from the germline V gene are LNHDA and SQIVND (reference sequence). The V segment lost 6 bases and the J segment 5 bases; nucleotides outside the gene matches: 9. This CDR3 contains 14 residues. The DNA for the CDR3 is TGTGCCAGTAGAGGACTAAGCGGGAGCAACGAGCAGTACTTC. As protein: CASRGLSGSNEQYF.

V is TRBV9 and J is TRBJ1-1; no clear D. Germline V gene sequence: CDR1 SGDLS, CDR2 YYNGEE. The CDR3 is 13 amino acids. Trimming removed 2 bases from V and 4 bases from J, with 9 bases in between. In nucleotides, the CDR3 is TGTGCCAGCAGCGTGGGGAGAACCACTGAAGCTTTCTTT. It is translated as CASSVGRTTEAFF.

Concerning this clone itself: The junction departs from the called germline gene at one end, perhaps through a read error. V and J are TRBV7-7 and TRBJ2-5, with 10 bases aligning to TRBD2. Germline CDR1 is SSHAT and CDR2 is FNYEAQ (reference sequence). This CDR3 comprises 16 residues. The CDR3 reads CASSLGIAGGGETQYF. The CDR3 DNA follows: TGTGCTAGCAGCTTAGGAATAGCGGGAGGAGGGGAGACCCAGTACTTC.

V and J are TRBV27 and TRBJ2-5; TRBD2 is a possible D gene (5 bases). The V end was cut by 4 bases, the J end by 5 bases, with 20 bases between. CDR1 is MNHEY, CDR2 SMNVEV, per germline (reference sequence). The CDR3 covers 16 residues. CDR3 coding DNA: TGTGCCAGCAGTTCCGGAGGTCCGGAGGTCAAGGAGACCCAGTACTTC. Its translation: CASSSGGPEVKETQYF.

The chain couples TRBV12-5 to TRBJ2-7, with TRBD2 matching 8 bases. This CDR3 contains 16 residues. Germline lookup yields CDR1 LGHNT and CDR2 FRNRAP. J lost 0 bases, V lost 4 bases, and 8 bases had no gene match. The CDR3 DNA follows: TGTGCTAGTGGTTCGACCCTAGGACTAGCCTCCTACGAGCAGTACTTC. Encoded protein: CASGSTLGLASYEQYF.